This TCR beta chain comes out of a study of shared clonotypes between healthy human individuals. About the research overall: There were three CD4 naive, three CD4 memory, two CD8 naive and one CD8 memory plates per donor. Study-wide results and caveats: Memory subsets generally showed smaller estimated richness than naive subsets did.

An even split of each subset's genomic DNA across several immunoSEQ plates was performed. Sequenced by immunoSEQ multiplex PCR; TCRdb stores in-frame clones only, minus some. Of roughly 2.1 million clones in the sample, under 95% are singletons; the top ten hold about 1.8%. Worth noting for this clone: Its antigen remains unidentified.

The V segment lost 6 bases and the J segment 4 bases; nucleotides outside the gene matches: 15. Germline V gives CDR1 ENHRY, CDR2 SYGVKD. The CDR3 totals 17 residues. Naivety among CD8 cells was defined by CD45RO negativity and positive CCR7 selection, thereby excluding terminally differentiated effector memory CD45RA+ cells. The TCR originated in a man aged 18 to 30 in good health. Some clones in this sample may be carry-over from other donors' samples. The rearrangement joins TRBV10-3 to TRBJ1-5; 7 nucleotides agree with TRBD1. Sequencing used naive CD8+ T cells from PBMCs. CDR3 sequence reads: CAIRPGQNSGVNQPQHF. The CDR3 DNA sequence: TGTGCCATCAGGCCGGGACAGAATTCTGGGGTAAATCAGCCCCAGCATTTT.